This T cell receptor beta chain was captured in a study of human T cells and chemical hapten exposure. The study's library attached unique molecular identifiers to single cDNA molecules. One entry per CDR3 protein, called by TCRdb with MiXCR from the RACE reads. There are approximately 260,000 distinct CDR3 sequences in the sample; approximately 7.5% occur only once, and 1.2% lies in the top ten. Time point of the sample: pre-sensitization, week 0. The treatment is: therapeutic diphenylcyclopropenone sensitization with weekly scalp DPC. The receptor comes from a man aged 18 to 29 with alopecia areata. Some clones in this sample may be carry-over from other donors' samples. This material consisted of whole blood, taken in connection with sensitization to the hapten diphenylcyclopropenone (DPC).

CDR3 region: CASSQESSGNTIYF. CDR3 DNA sequence: TGCGCCAGCAGCCAAGAGTCGTCTGGAAACACCATATATTTT. This sequence joins TRBV4-3 and TRBJ1-3; no firm D call. The CDR3 runs 14 residues. V shed 0 bases and J shed 1 base, with 4 bases lying between them. Germline assignment: CDR1 LGHNA and CDR2 YSLEER.